In this sample, the clone carrying this T cell receptor beta chain turned up many times. The data originate from a study of T-cell reconstitution after alpha-beta-depleted transplantation in children. Preparation of the TCRbeta library used unique molecular identifiers. MiXCR, applied by TCRdb to the PCR reads, yields one record per CDR3 protein. The sample lists some 200,000 distinct CDR3 sequences; approximately 9.8% were seen once. Germline V gives CDR1 MDHEN, CDR2 SYDVKM. The CDR3 has 18 residues. With V trimmed by 8 bases and J by 0 bases, 11 bases remained unmatched. The source was PBMCs from the stem cell graft donor, collected from the stem cell graft. The chain joins TRBV28 to TRBJ1-6; 9 nucleotides line up with TRBD1. The origin of this receptor is a human donor who donated a stem cell graft to a child with SCID. Here the CDR3 reads CASCLSGQGSSYNSPLHF. The CDR3 nucleotides are TGTGCCAGCTGCCTGTCGGGACAGGGCAGCTCCTATAATTCACCCCTCCACTTT.